The 30 T cell receptor delta chains below all came from one sample that was sequenced in a study of gamma-delta T cells after stem cell transplantation. TCRdb called clones from the RT-PCR reads again using CATT. The table lists under 5,500 delta-chain clones, around a tenth of them singletons. Specimen: gamma-delta T cells. The receptors derive from a human donor. It is not recorded whose cells these are; they may come from a transplant donor.

The chain carries TRDV2 and TRDJ1; 8 positions match TRDD3. The trim removed 3 bases at V and 2 bases at J, leaving 10 bases unmatched. The CDR3 totals 16 residues. Germline V gives CDR1 GEAIGNYY, CDR2 EKD. CDR3 sequence reads: CACDLLGATVTDKLIF. The CDR3 nucleotides are TGTGCCTGTGACTTACTGGGGGCTACGGTAACCGATAAACTCATCTTT.

This clone was observed a few times. The protein recorded in TCRdb matches a much larger clone and deviates from this DNA's translation at residue 6, suggesting a read error; the protein here is obtained by translating the DNA. The chain has TRDV2 and TRDJ1; TRDD3 might be the D (7 bases). Trimming left V 2 bases short and J 0 bases short, with 24 bases between. The CDR3 has 19 amino acids. Germline loops: CDR1 GEAIGNYY, CDR2 EKD. CDR3 nucleotide sequence: TGTGCCTGTGACAGCCCTCCTACCGCAACTGGGGCCGACACCGATAAACTCATCTTT. It yields the protein CACDSPPTATGADTDKLIF.

This clone appeared a few times. The V gene is TRDV2, the J gene TRDJ3; 7 positions agree with TRDD3. CDR1 and CDR2 from the germline V gene are GEAIGNYY and EKD. CDR3 length equals 19 residues. Trimming took 0 bases from V and 0 from J; bases not matched to a gene: 7. CDR3: CACDTGGSRSSWDTRQMFF. The CDR3 DNA reads as TGTGCCTGTGACACCGGGGGATCCAGGAGCTCCTGGGACACCCGACAGATGTTTTTC.

Judged by abundance, this clone is medium-sized (0.01 to 0.1%). A far larger clone is one nucleotide away, so this likely arose from a read error. The rearrangement links TRDV2 to TRDJ3, with D perhaps matching TRDD2 (5 bases). This CDR3 region has 18 residues. V lost 0 bases, J lost 0 bases, and 11 bases lay in between. Per the germline V gene, CDR1 is GEAIGNYY and CDR2 is EKD. Written as DNA, the CDR3 is TGTGCCTGTGACACCGCGCCTCCTAGCTCCTGGGACACCCGACAGATGTTTTTC. It translates to CACDTAPPSSWDTRQMFF.

This clone has a handful of counts. The rearrangement links TRDV2 to TRDJ1; TRDD3 aligns across 7 bases. Germline-derived CDR1 and CDR2 are GEAIGNYY and EKD. This CDR3 is 17 amino acids long. Trimming at V came to 2 bases and at J to 0 bases, leaving 11 bases not matched to a gene. This CDR3 is CACDNGAWGSYTDKLIF. The CDR3 DNA reads TGTGCCTGTGACAACGGGGCCTGGGGGTCGTACACCGATAAACTCATCTTT.

This clone qualifies as medium-sized (0.01 to 0.1%). The chain joins TRDV2 to TRDJ1; 8 bases agree with TRDD3. The CDR3 sequence is 16 residues long. CDR1 GEAIGNYY and CDR2 EKD come from the germline V gene. With V trimmed by 2 bases and J by 6 bases, 13 bases remained unmatched. Here the CDR3 DNA reads TGTGCCTGTGACATAGCTCCCTGGGGGACAAAGAATAAACTCATCTTT. This translates into CACDIAPWGTKNKLIF.

This clone is medium-sized in the sample. V is TRDV2 and J is TRDJ1; 10 nucleotides match TRDD3. The V segment lost 2 bases and the J segment 3 bases; nucleotides outside the gene matches: 5. Germline CDR1 GEAIGNYY, CDR2 EKD. This CDR3 is built from 15 residues. The CDR3 sequence: CACDKLGDNADKLIF. As DNA, the CDR3 is TGTGCCTGTGACAAGCTGGGGGATAATGCCGATAAACTCATCTTT.

The sample holds a few counts of this clone. The rearrangement uses TRDV2 and TRDJ1; D perhaps matches TRDD3 (6 bases). The CDR3 is 18 residues long. The V gene's germline CDR1 is GEAIGNYY and CDR2 EKD. The germline V and J ends were trimmed by 2 bases and 0 bases, with 21 bases remaining between them. Here the CDR3 reads CACDRVQGDSYYTDKLIF. The CDR3 DNA reads as TGTGCCTGTGACAGGGTACAGGGGGACTCTTATTACACCGATAAACTCATCTTT.

By sample share, this clone is medium-sized (0.01 to 0.1%). This sample also contains other DNA sequences that code for the same CDR3. The V gene is TRDV2, the J gene TRDJ1; 9 bases are shared with TRDD3. This CDR3 spans 17 amino acids. V lost 0 bases and J lost 0; bases outside the gene matches: 7. The germline V gene has CDR1 GEAIGNYY and CDR2 EKD. CDR3 amino acids: CACDTLLGETYTDKLIF. DNA for the CDR3: TGTGCCTGTGACACCCTACTGGGGGAGACCTACACCGATAAACTCATCTTT.

Remarks on this clone: Other nucleotide sequences from this sample produce the same CDR3. The rearrangement links TRDV2 to TRDJ1, with D possibly matching TRDD3 (6 bases). The CDR3 extends over 22 amino acids. V lost 2 bases and J lost 4, with 37 bases in between. CDR1 is GEAIGNYY and CDR2 is EKD in the germline V gene. The CDR3 here is CACDRLTPSSLLGDTPIDKLIF. The DNA for the CDR3 is TGTGCCTGTGACAGACTGACCCCCTCTTCATTACTGGGTGATACTCCCATCGATAAACTCATCTTT.

In its sample, this clone was seen a few times. Being one base from a much bigger clone, this may be a read error. This sample includes further DNA sequences coding for the same CDR3. The chain couples TRDV2 to TRDJ1; TRDD3 aligns across 9 bases. The CDR3 has 16 residues. Per the germline V gene, CDR1 is GEAIGNYY and CDR2 is EKD. The CDR3 nucleotides are TGTGCCTGTGACCTTACTGGGGGACAGTACACCGACAAACTCATCTTT. Its translation: CACDLTGGQYTDKLIF.

This clone was recorded a few times. A clone one base away is much larger, so this may be a read error. Other DNA sequences from this sample encode an identical CDR3 as well. The chain joins TRDV2 to TRDJ3, with 8 bases aligning to TRDD3. With V trimmed by 0 bases and J by 0 bases, 18 bases remained unmatched. Per the germline V gene, CDR1 is GEAIGNYY and CDR2 is EKD. CDR3 length equals 23 residues. The DNA for the CDR3 is TGTGCCTGTGACACCGGGTGGCCTACTGGGGGTCGGACCCCCTCCTGGGACACCCGACAGATGTTTTTC. Translation gives CACDTGWPTGGRTPSWDTRQMFF.

This clone has a handful of counts. V usage is TRDV2 and J usage is TRDJ1, with a possible D match to TRDD3 (6 bases). The V gene's germline CDR1 is GEAIGNYY and CDR2 EKD. This CDR3 has 18 amino acids. Trimming pared 0 bases from V and 0 bases from J, leaving 19 bases between. This chain's CDR3 is CACDTVRGTRDYTDKLIF. CDR3 coding DNA: TGTGCCTGTGACACCGTCAGGGGGACCCGGGATTACACCGATAAACTCATCTTT.

This clone was picked up a small number of times. This CDR3 is also generated by other DNA sequences in the sample. The V and J genes are TRDV2 and TRDJ1, with 7 bases aligning to TRDD3. Germline V lookup: CDR1 GEAIGNYY, CDR2 EKD. This CDR3 has 17 residues. Losses at the gene ends were 0 bases for V and 3 bases for J; bases not matched to a gene: 12. CDR3 DNA: TGTGCCTGTGACACCTTACTAGGGGATAAAGGGCCCGATAAACTCATCTTT. Translation: CACDTLLGDKGPDKLIF.

The V gene is TRDV2, the J gene TRDJ1; 13 bases map to TRDD3. The V and J ends lost 0 bases and 0 bases, in that order; junction bases with no gene match: 9. CDR1 and CDR2 from the germline V gene are GEAIGNYY and EKD. CDR3 length equals 19 residues. CDR3 protein: CACDTVRLGDTGYTDKLIF. The DNA of the CDR3 is TGTGCCTGTGACACCGTTAGACTGGGGGATACGGGGTACACCGATAAACTCATCTTT.

Notes on this clone: TCRdb lists the protein of a much larger clone for this DNA, which differs at residue 10, so this is likely a read error; the protein given here is translated from the DNA itself. This sequence joins TRDV2 and TRDJ1; possible D gene TRDD3, 5 bases. CDR1 and CDR2 (germline): GEAIGNYY, EKD. The V end lost 0 bases, the J end lost 1 base, and 14 bases lay between the germline ends. CDR3 size: 16 residues. The CDR3 bases are TGTGCCTGTGACACCGTTTCCGGACTGGTCACCGATAAACTCATCTTT. Amino acid sequence: CACDTVSGLVTDKLIF.

Of note for this clone: One junction end disagrees with the germline gene, perhaps due to a read error. The chain links TRDV2 to TRDJ1; TRDD3 aligns across 8 bases. The germline V gene has CDR1 GEAIGNYY and CDR2 EKD. CDR3 length equals 14 residues. CDR3 amino acids: CASLGGPNTDKLIF. DNA for the CDR3: TGCGCTTCACTGGGGGGTCCGAACACCGATAAACTCATCTTT.

This clone has only a few counts. The chain is built from TRDV2 and TRDJ1, with 8 bases aligning to TRDD3. Germline V gene sequence: CDR1 GEAIGNYY, CDR2 EKD. V shed 3 bases and J 5 bases; nucleotides not matched to a gene: 13. The CDR3 is made up of 16 amino acids. In DNA form, the CDR3 reads TGTGCCTGTGACCTTATGACTGGGGATACAAAAGATAAACTCATCTTT. This gives the protein CACDLMTGDTKDKLIF.

The chain is built from TRAV38-2/DV8 and TRDJ1; TRDD3 aligns across 11 bases. Germline V gene lookup returns CDR1 TSESDYY and CDR2 QEAYKQQN. This CDR3 has 20 residues. The junction had 13 bases not matched to a gene; V was cut back by 0 bases and J by 0 bases. The CDR3 DNA reads as TGTGCTTATAGGAGCGCGGTATGGAGTGGGGGATACGCTTACACCGATAAACTCATCTTT. The encoded protein is CAYRSAVWSGGYAYTDKLIF.

As to this clone: The sample carries other DNA sequences with the same CDR3. This chain uses TRDV2 with TRDJ1; D might be TRDD3 (5 bases). Trimming shortened V by 0 bases and J by 0 bases, and 22 bases separated the two germline ends. The CDR3 is made up of 19 amino acids. Germline-derived CDR1 and CDR2 are GEAIGNYY and EKD. DNA for the CDR3: TGTGCCTGTGACACCGTACGGGAATACGCCGTGAGGGACACCGATAAACTCATCTTT. This translates into CACDTVREYAVRDTDKLIF.

This clone was seen only a few times. The rearrangement uses TRDV2 and TRDJ1; 10 bases map to TRDD3. V dropped 0 bases and J dropped 0; count of bases not matched to a gene: 12. The CDR3 sequence is 19 residues long. Germline CDR1 is GEAIGNYY and CDR2 is EKD. The CDR3 bases are TGTGCCTGTGACACCTTCGGTACTGGGGGATCCCTTTACACCGATAAACTCATCTTT. Translation gives CACDTFGTGGSLYTDKLIF.

This clone has only a few counts. Other DNA sequences in the sample encode the same CDR3. The chain carries TRDV2 and TRDJ1, with 7 positions matching TRDD3. The CDR3 extends over 17 amino acids. Germline CDR1 reads GEAIGNYY; CDR2 reads EKD. Trimming removed 0 bases from V and 1 base from J; junction bases left unmatched: 10. The CDR3, as DNA: TGTGCCTGTGACACCGTCGGGGGTCTGGGGGTCACCGATAAACTCATCTTT. Translating gives CACDTVGGLGVTDKLIF.

In its sample, this clone ranks as medium-sized. The genes are TRDV2 and TRDJ1; 10 bases map to TRDD3. The CDR3 is 15 amino acids. V dropped 3 bases and J dropped 2; count of bases not matched to a gene: 5. Germline CDR1 is GEAIGNYY and CDR2 is EKD. For the CDR3, the DNA is TGTGCCTGTGACGGACTGGGGGATTTGACCGATAAACTCATCTTT. Residues: CACDGLGDLTDKLIF.

The rearrangement links TRDV2 to TRDJ1, with TRDD3 matching 12 bases. The germline CDR1 and CDR2 sequences are GEAIGNYY and EKD. V trimming: 3 bases; J trimming: 5 bases; junction bases outside the gene matches: 15. This CDR3 is 18 amino acids long. This CDR3 is CACDAVLGDTHPFDKLIF. The CDR3 DNA reads TGTGCCTGTGACGCCGTACTGGGGGATACACACCCATTTGATAAACTCATCTTT.

This clone is judged medium-sized. The rearrangement uses TRDV2 and TRDJ1, with D possibly being TRDD3 (6 bases). Per the germline V gene, CDR1 is GEAIGNYY and CDR2 is EKD. V gave up 2 bases and J gave up 4 bases, with 13 bases separating them. There are 14 residues in the CDR3. CDR3 in DNA: TGTGCCTGTGACAGCTTGGGGGCCCTCGATAAACTCATCTTT. Residues: CACDSLGALDKLIF.

The chain links TRDV2 to TRDJ1; TRDD3 aligns across 12 bases. After removal of 4 bases from V and 0 bases from J, the junction contained 14 bases not matched to a gene. The germline CDR1 and CDR2 sequences are GEAIGNYY and EKD. The CDR3 totals 19 residues. The CDR3 region is CACEGDWGIHSTYTDKLIF. For the CDR3, the DNA is TGTGCCTGTGAGGGGGACTGGGGGATACATTCAACGTACACCGATAAACTCATCTTT.

This clone turned up a few times. This may be a read error, as it is one base from a much larger clone. V usage is TRDV2 and J usage is TRDJ1; D remains unclear. The germline V gene has CDR1 GEAIGNYY and CDR2 EKD. The ends were cut back, 2 bases at V and 3 bases at J, with 18 bases in the middle. This CDR3 contains 16 residues. The CDR3 sequence: CACDSIVTRLADKLIF. DNA for the CDR3: TGTGCCTGTGACAGTATTGTCACCCGTTTGGCCGATAAACTCATCTTT.

The gene calls are TRAV29/DV5 and TRDJ3; D unclear. Germline CDR1 and CDR2: NSMFDY and ISSIKDK. This CDR3 contains 17 residues. Trimming took 3 bases from V and 2 from J, leaving 15 bases between them. The CDR3 is CAATFSTPTWDTRQMFF. DNA for the CDR3: TGTGCAGCAACGTTCTCCACCCCAACCTGGGACACCCGACAGATGTTTTTC.

This clone counts as medium-sized. Other DNA sequences in the same sample also yield this CDR3. The chain carries TRDV2 and TRDJ1, with 13 bases matching TRDD3. The CDR3 consists of 20 residues. The junction had 15 bases not matched to a gene; V was cut back by 3 bases and J by 0 bases. CDR1 and CDR2 from the germline V gene are GEAIGNYY and EKD. The CDR3 region has the DNA TGTGCCTGTGACGCAGTACTGGGGGATACGCAAAAAGTCCACACCGATAAACTCATCTTT. Encoded protein: CACDAVLGDTQKVHTDKLIF.

The gene calls are TRAV29/DV5 and TRDJ1, with 11 bases that match TRDD3. Germline V gene data show CDR1 as NSMFDY and CDR2 as ISSIKDK. V was pared by 3 bases and J by 5 bases, with 33 bases of the junction left unmatched. This CDR3 region has 23 residues. This CDR3 reads CAAILLWPNGGYERFGWRDKLIF. CDR3 nucleotide sequence: TGTGCAGCAATTCTCTTATGGCCTAATGGGGGATACGAGAGATTTGGATGGCGAGATAAACTCATCTTT.